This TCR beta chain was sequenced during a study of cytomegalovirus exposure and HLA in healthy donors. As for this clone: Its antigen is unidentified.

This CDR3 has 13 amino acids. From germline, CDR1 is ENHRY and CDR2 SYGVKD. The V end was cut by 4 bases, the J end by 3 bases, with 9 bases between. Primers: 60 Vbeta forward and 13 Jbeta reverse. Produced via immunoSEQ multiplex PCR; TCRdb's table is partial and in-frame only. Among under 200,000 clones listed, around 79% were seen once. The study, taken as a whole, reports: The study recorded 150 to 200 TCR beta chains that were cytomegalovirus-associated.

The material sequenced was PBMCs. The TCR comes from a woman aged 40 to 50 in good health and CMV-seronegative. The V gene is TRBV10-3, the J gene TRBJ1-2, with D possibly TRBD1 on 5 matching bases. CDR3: CAISVGRDYGYTF. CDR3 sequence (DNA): TGTGCCATCAGTGTGGGCAGGGACTATGGCTACACCTTC.